Shown below are 13 T cell receptor beta chains from a single sample sequenced in a study of PD-L1 blockade in urothelial cancer. As to time point: peripheral blood 6 weeks after treatment start. Assay: immunoSEQ multiplex PCR; the TCRdb copy retains only in-frame clones and omits some. The sample lists tens of thousands of clones, approximately 90% occurring once. The sequences come from PBMCs, collected around atezolizumab (anti-PD-L1) treatment. The receptors here all came from a woman older than 75 with urothelial cancer.

This clone was found once. V gene TRBV18 combines with J gene TRBJ1-1, with unresolved D. This CDR3 contains 14 residues. The germline CDR1 and CDR2 sequences are KGHSH and LQKENI. The V end was cut by 4 bases, the J end by 4 bases, with 13 bases between. The CDR3 reads CASSQQYEGTEAFF. Written as DNA, the CDR3 is TGTGCCAGCTCACAACAGTACGAAGGCACTGAAGCTTTCTTT. The full variable domain, with the rest looked up from reference TRBV18 and TRBJ1-1, is NAGVMQNPRHLVRRRGQEARLRCSPMKGHSHVYWYRQLPEEGLKFMVYLQKENIIDESGMPKERFSAEFPKEGPSILRIQQVVRGDSAAYFCASSQQYEGTEAFFGQGTRLTVV.

The gene calls are TRBV19 and TRBJ2-1; the D gene is possibly TRBD2 (5 bases). This CDR3 contains 13 residues. CDR1 and CDR2 from the germline V gene are LNHDA and SQIVND (reference sequence). Trimming shortened V by 5 bases and J by 7 bases, and 12 bases separated the two germline ends. The CDR3, as DNA: TGTGCCAGTAGTCCGGTTTCGGGGAATGAGCAGTTCTTC. Translating it yields CASSPVSGNEQFF.

This chain links TRBV6-1 with TRBJ1-2, with D perhaps TRBD1 (5 bases). The germline CDR1 and CDR2 sequences are MNHNS and SASEGT. V was trimmed by 6 bases and J by 7 bases, leaving 15 bases between them. The CDR3 totals 13 residues. For the CDR3, the DNA is TGTGCCAGCAGCACCAACGGGGGAACTGGCTACACCTTC. Its translation is CASSTNGGTGYTF.

The CDR3 region has the DNA TGTGCCAGCACCTCAGGCAGCTCTGGAAACACCATATATTTT. Translation gives CASTSGSSGNTIYF. The chain employs TRBV9 and TRBJ1-3; no firm D call. The V and J ends lost 6 bases and 0 bases respectively, with 10 bases between them. CDR3 length: 14 residues. In germline, CDR1 is SGDLS, CDR2 YYNGEE.

The chain has TRBV18 and TRBJ1-5, with 8 bases matching TRBD1. J was trimmed by 0 bases and V by 4 bases; bases with no gene match: 5. The CDR3 runs to 16 residues. Per germline, CDR1 KGHSH and CDR2 LQKENI. CDR3 sequence (DNA): TGTGCCAGCTCACGGGGGACAGGAGATAGCAATCAGCCCCAGCATTTT. This translates into CASSRGTGDSNQPQHF.

J is TRBJ1-1 and V is TRBV28, with a possible D match to TRBD1 (6 bases). Germline values: CDR1 MDHEN, CDR2 SYDVKM. This CDR3 has 18 amino acids. V lost 3 bases to trimming and J lost 4 bases, with 24 bases between them. The CDR3: CASSFSSKADRTSTEAFF. For the CDR3, the DNA is TGTGCCAGCAGTTTCTCCTCGAAAGCGGACAGAACGAGCACTGAAGCTTTCTTT. Supplemented by reference TRBV28 and TRBJ1-1, the full variable domain reads DVKVTQSSRYLVKRTGEKVFLECVQDMDHENMFWYRQDPGLGLRLIYFSYDVKMKEKGDIPEGYSVSREKKERFSLILESASTNQTSMYLCASSFSSKADRTSTEAFFGQGTRLTVV.

Points on this clone: A junction boundary mismatches the germline segment, possibly from a read error. V is TRBV6-1 and J is TRBJ2-5, with D perhaps matching TRBD2 (6 bases). Germline V gene lookup returns CDR1 MNHNS and CDR2 SASEGT. The CDR3 runs 12 residues. The DNA for the CDR3 is TGTGCCAGCAGTGATGCGGGGAGTAGCGGCGACTTC. This codes for CASSDAGSSGDF.

CDR3 loop: CASSFTLGTGRLNTGELFF. In nucleotides, the CDR3 is TGCGCCAGCAGCTTTACTCTAGGGACAGGGCGGCTAAACACCGGGGAGCTGTTTTTT. The chain links TRBV5-1 to TRBJ2-2; 9 nucleotides match TRBD1. V lost 2 bases, J lost 2 bases, and 13 bases stayed unmatched. This CDR3 has 19 amino acids. Looked up from germline, CDR1 is SGHRS and CDR2 is YFSETQ.

The V gene is TRBV30, the J gene TRBJ1-2, with TRBD1 identical over 7 bases. There are 15 residues in the CDR3. V trimming: 2 bases; J trimming: 5 bases; junction bases outside the gene matches: 11. CDR1 GTSNPN and CDR2 SVGIG come from the germline V gene (reference sequence). The CDR3 coding sequence is TGTGCCTGGAGTCCCGACAGGGTTGAAGGGTATGGCTACACCTTC. Protein sequence: CAWSPDRVEGYGYTF.

The J gene is TRBJ1-2, the V gene TRBV2; 7 bases are a match to TRBD1. CDR3 length: 13 residues. V shed 5 bases, J shed 4 bases, and the junction held 4 bases outside the gene matches. The germline V gene encodes CDR1 SNHLY and CDR2 FYNNEI. The CDR3 DNA reads TGTGCCAGCAGTATACAGGGGAGCTATGGCTACACCTTC. Amino acid sequence: CASSIQGSYGYTF.

The gene calls are TRBV19 and TRBJ2-1, with 8 bases matching TRBD1. V dropped 7 bases and J dropped 7; count of bases not matched to a gene: 12. The CDR3 spans 15 residues. Germline V gene sequence: CDR1 LNHDA, CDR2 SQIVND (reference sequence). CDR3: CASISRQGLENEQFF. The DNA of the CDR3 is TGTGCCAGTATTTCAAGACAGGGGTTAGAGAATGAGCAGTTCTTC.

The CDR3: CASSSSLAGGDLYNEQFF. The CDR3 DNA follows: TGTGCCAGCAGCTCTTCTCTAGCGGGAGGAGACTTATACAATGAGCAGTTCTTC. The chain combines TRBV11-2 with TRBJ2-1; 11 positions agree with TRBD2. CDR1 and CDR2 (germline): SGHAT, FQNNGV. CDR3 length: 18 residues. The J segment lost 4 bases and the V segment lost 4 bases, leaving 12 bases of the junction unmatched.

CDR3 nucleotide sequence: TGCAGCGTTGCCTACGATAAAAACATTCAGTACTTC. Protein: CSVAYDKNIQYF. This rearrangement joins TRBV29-1 to TRBJ2-4; no reliable D call. CDR1 is SQVTM and CDR2 is ANQGSEA in the germline V gene. The germline V and J ends were trimmed by 4 bases and 4 bases, with 8 bases remaining between them. The CDR3 is made up of 12 amino acids.